The 8 T cell receptor beta chains given below trace back to one sample, sequenced in a study of cytomegalovirus exposure and HLA in healthy donors. Only in-frame clones appear in the TCRdb table, and some are missing; sequencing was by immunoSEQ multiplex PCR. Of about 120,000 clones listed, about 84% were seen once; the top ten hold approximately 4.9%. Sequencing input: PBMCs. The receptor set was obtained from a man aged 18 to 29 in good health and CMV-seronegative.

Only a few counts were recorded for this clone. The chain carries TRBV6-5 and TRBJ1-2; unclear D gene. The CDR3 spans 11 residues. V lost 2 bases and J 6 bases, leaving 4 bases between the germline ends. The germline CDR1 and CDR2 sequences are MNHEY and SVGAGI. The CDR3 region is CASSYGNGYTF. The CDR3 DNA is TGTGCCAGCAGTTACGGCAATGGCTACACCTTC.

The chain has TRBV5-1 and TRBJ2-1; 16 nucleotides agree with TRBD2. The CDR3 is 17 amino acids. V lost 0 bases, J lost 12 bases, and 9 bases stayed unmatched. The germline gives CDR1 SGHRS, CDR2 YFSETQ. This chain's CDR3 is CASSLATGTSGRGGQFF. CDR3 bases: TGCGCCAGCAGCTTGGCCACGGGGACTAGCGGGAGGGGCGGGCAGTTCTTC.

This chain uses TRBV27 with TRBJ2-1; 8 nucleotides match TRBD1. CDR3 size: 12 residues. Trimming at V came to 6 bases and at J to 13 bases, leaving 8 bases not matched to a gene. Germline loops: CDR1 MNHEY, CDR2 SMNVEV (reference sequence). This CDR3 is CASSPQGQGQFF. The DNA of the CDR3 is TGTGCCAGCAGCCCCCAAGGACAGGGACAGTTCTTC.

Within the sample, this clone is medium-sized. The chain recombines TRBV6-1 with TRBJ2-1; 7 positions agree with TRBD1. The germline V gene encodes CDR1 MNHNS and CDR2 SASEGT. The CDR3 contains 15 residues. J gave up 6 bases and V 0 bases, and 5 bases lay outside the gene matches. The CDR3: CASSEAAGTVNEQFF. The DNA for the CDR3 is TGTGCCAGCAGTGAAGCAGCCGGGACAGTCAATGAGCAGTTCTTC.

The V and J genes are TRBV5-1 and TRBJ2-1; maybe TRBD2 (5 bases). V was shortened by 7 bases and J by 6 bases, with 14 bases between the two germline ends. Germline lookup yields CDR1 SGHRS and CDR2 YFSETQ. The CDR3 contains 13 residues. CDR3 DNA: TGCGCCAGCGGAGACTACAACGGCAATGAGCAGTTCTTC. Its translation: CASGDYNGNEQFF.

The genes are TRBV9 and TRBJ2-2; TRBD2 aligns across 13 bases. The CDR3 extends over 18 amino acids. CDR1 is SGDLS, CDR2 YYNGEE, per germline. J was trimmed by 0 bases and V by 4 bases; bases with no gene match: 6. As DNA, the CDR3 is TGTGCCAGCAGCTTAGGACTAGCGGGGGCCACGAACACCGGGGAGCTGTTTTTT. It translates to CASSLGLAGATNTGELFF.

The genes are TRBV30 and TRBJ1-1; TRBD1 agrees at 8 bases. Trimming cost V 5 bases and J 6 bases; bases outside gene matches: 5. From germline, CDR1 is GTSNPN and CDR2 SVGIG (reference sequence). This CDR3 is built from 12 residues. The CDR3 DNA reads as TGTGCCTGGGGAGACAGGGGCTCTGAAGCTTTCTTT. It yields the protein CAWGDRGSEAFF.

This chain joins TRBV5-1 and TRBJ2-5, with TRBD2 identical over 7 bases. Germline V gives CDR1 SGHRS, CDR2 YFSETQ. Trimming cost V 6 bases and J 2 bases; bases outside gene matches: 19. The CDR3 sequence is 18 residues long. The CDR3, as DNA: TGCGCCAGCACCGGACCGCCCCGGGCTAGCGGAAATCAAGAGACCCAGTACTTC. This gives the protein CASTGPPRASGNQETQYF.